Shown below are 22 T cell receptor beta chains from a single sample sequenced in a study of control samples from healthy donors and cancer patients. Here immunoSEQ multiplex PCR was the method, and the copy in TCRdb shows in-frame clones only, minus some. Among about 200,000 clones, 90% to 95% were seen once, and the ten largest hold approximately 1.8%. Material: blood. Source of these receptors: a man younger than 45 in good health.

V usage is TRBV2 and J usage is TRBJ1-6, with D possibly TRBD1 on 6 matching bases. Germline V gene sequence: CDR1 SNHLY, CDR2 FYNNEI. The V and J ends lost 6 bases and 0 bases respectively, with 9 bases between them. The CDR3 covers 15 residues. The CDR3 coding sequence is TGTGCCAGCAGCCAGGACAGCTCCTATAATTCACCCCTCCACTTT. It is translated as CASSQDSSYNSPLHF.

The DNA of the CDR3 is TGTGCCAGCAGTGACAGCTCTGGAAACACCATATATTTT. Protein: CASSDSSGNTIYF. The chain has TRBV28 and TRBJ1-3, with D tentatively TRBD1 (5 bases). V lost 5 bases, J lost 0 bases, and 5 bases lay in between. The CDR3 totals 13 residues. CDR1 and CDR2 from the germline V gene are MDHEN and SYDVKM.

The gene calls are TRBV2 and TRBJ1-6; possibly TRBD1 for D (5 bases). Germline V gene lookup returns CDR1 SNHLY and CDR2 FYNNEI. CDR3 length: 16 residues. Trimming took 5 bases from V and 8 from J, leaving 19 bases between them. CDR3 in amino acids: CASSPARLVGDSPLHF. CDR3 in DNA: TGTGCCAGCAGTCCCGCCCGCCTAGTGGGGGATTCACCCCTCCACTTT.

The chain employs TRBV30 and TRBJ1-2; the D is unclear. Germline V gene lookup returns CDR1 GTSNPN and CDR2 SVGIG (reference sequence). The V gene lost 2 bases and the J gene lost 4 bases, with 11 bases spanning the gap. The CDR3 is 13 amino acids. CDR3 in DNA: TGTGCCTGGAGTTCCTCTTTGGGCTATGGCTACACCTTC. It yields the protein CAWSSSLGYGYTF.

This clone appeared a single time. The CDR3 reads CASSPTGQGHSPLHF. CDR3 nucleotide sequence: TGTGCCAGCAGCCCAACGGGACAGGGACATTCACCCCTCCACTTT. The rearrangement uses TRBV7-9 and TRBJ1-6, with TRBD1 matching 9 bases. CDR1 and CDR2 (germline): SEHNR, FQNEAQ (reference sequence). V shed 5 bases and J 8 bases; nucleotides not matched to a gene: 7. The CDR3 runs to 15 residues.

This chain links TRBV19 with TRBJ1-2; 9 bases are a match to TRBD1. CDR1 LNHDA and CDR2 SQIVND come from the germline V gene (reference sequence). V lost 5 bases and J lost 2; bases outside the gene matches: 9. The CDR3 runs 16 residues. CDR3 sequence: CASSHRDRAVNYGYTF. Here the CDR3 DNA reads TGTGCCAGTAGTCACCGGGACAGGGCCGTCAACTATGGCTACACCTTC.

This sequence joins TRBV19 and TRBJ1-6, with 7 bases that match TRBD1. CDR1 is LNHDA and CDR2 is SQIVND in the germline V gene (reference sequence). CDR3 size: 14 residues. With V trimmed by 6 bases and J by 7 bases, 6 bases remained unmatched. The CDR3 coding sequence is TGTGCCAGTAGAAAGATGGACAGGAATTCACCCCTCCACTTT. It codes for CASRKMDRNSPLHF.

V and J are TRBV4-1 and TRBJ2-7; TRBD2 might be the D (6 bases). Germline V gives CDR1 MGHRA, CDR2 YSYEKL. This CDR3 region has 14 residues. Trimming shortened V by 5 bases and J by 2 bases, and 13 bases separated the two germline ends. CDR3 nucleotides: TGCGCCAGCAGCAATACTTGGGGGGCCTACGAGCAGTACTTC. Protein sequence: CASSNTWGAYEQYF.

The rearrangement links TRBV5-8 to TRBJ2-4, with D perhaps TRBD1 or TRBD2 (6 bases each). The CDR3 runs 14 residues. Germline V gene lookup returns CDR1 SGHTS and CDR2 YDEGEE. Trimming shortened V by 4 bases and J by 9 bases, and 17 bases separated the two germline ends. As DNA, the CDR3 is TGTGCCAGCAGCGAAACCCCCGGGGGCGGCATTCAGTACTTC. It yields the protein CASSETPGGGIQYF.

This clone was seen only once. The J gene is TRBJ1-2, the V gene TRBV18, with 8 bases lining up with TRBD1. This CDR3 is built from 16 residues. Germline CDR1 is KGHSH and CDR2 is LQKENI. V was pared by 3 bases and J by 3 bases, with 9 bases of the junction left unmatched. The CDR3 is CASSPSSRTGHYGYTF. The CDR3 DNA reads as TGTGCCAGCTCACCTAGCTCCCGGACAGGGCACTATGGCTACACCTTC.

The rearrangement links TRBV4-1 to TRBJ2-7; D is possibly TRBD2 (6 bases). V lost 1 base and J 2 bases, leaving 12 bases between the germline ends. CDR3 length: 15 residues. The germline V gene has CDR1 MGHRA and CDR2 YSYEKL. For the CDR3, the DNA is TGCGCCAGCAGCCAAGGGAGGGCCCCCCCCTACGAGCAGTACTTC. This gives the protein CASSQGRAPPYEQYF.

V is TRBV24-1 and J is TRBJ1-1; no definite D call. Trimming left V 5 bases short and J 3 bases short, with 15 bases between. Germline CDR1 and CDR2: KGHDR and SFDVKD. This CDR3 region has 15 residues. The CDR3 loop reads CATSVRTGKHTEAFF. In DNA form, the CDR3 reads TGTGCCACCAGTGTCAGAACCGGGAAACACACTGAAGCTTTCTTT.

The rearrangement uses TRBV13 and TRBJ1-1; no reliable D call. The V end lost 5 bases, the J end lost 5 bases, and 12 bases lay between the germline ends. This CDR3 is 13 amino acids long. The germline CDR1 and CDR2 sequences are PRHDT and FYEKMQ (reference sequence). As DNA, the CDR3 is TGTGCCAGCAGCCTCGGAGGGAGGACTGAAGCTTTCTTT. Amino acids: CASSLGGRTEAFF.

V is TRBV5-6 and J is TRBJ2-2, with D possibly called TRBD1 or TRBD2 (5 bases each). Germline CDR1 reads SGHDT; CDR2 reads YYEEEE. V lost 2 bases and J 3 bases, leaving 17 bases between the germline ends. The CDR3 consists of 17 residues. CDR3 in amino acids: CASSFLSGTGYTGELFF. For the CDR3, the DNA is TGTGCCAGCAGCTTTTTATCGGGGACGGGTTACACCGGGGAGCTGTTTTTT.

The rearrangement links TRBV7-9 to TRBJ1-1; 7 nucleotides line up with TRBD1. V was pared by 5 bases and J by 8 bases, with 2 bases of the junction left unmatched. Germline lookup yields CDR1 SEHNR and CDR2 FQNEAQ (reference sequence). This CDR3 comprises 11 residues. The CDR3 nucleotides read TGTGCCAGCAGCGCGGACAGGGAAGCTTTCTTT. Its protein product is CASSADREAFF.

The rearrangement links TRBV19 to TRBJ2-1; D is uncertain. CDR1 LNHDA and CDR2 SQIVND come from the germline V gene (reference sequence). Trimming took off 3 bases at V and 3 bases at J, with 6 bases between the two ends. The CDR3 contains 13 residues. The CDR3 loop is CASSIQVYNEQFF. The CDR3 bases are TGTGCCAGTAGTATTCAAGTCTACAATGAGCAGTTCTTC.

This chain connects TRBV19 to TRBJ2-7; the D is unclear. The CDR3 extends over 13 amino acids. CDR1 is LNHDA and CDR2 is SQIVND in the germline V gene (reference sequence). The V end lost 5 bases, the J end lost 2 bases, and 10 bases lay between the germline ends. The CDR3: CASSLTTTYEQYF. The CDR3 DNA follows: TGTGCCAGTAGTCTGACCACTACCTACGAGCAGTACTTC.

V and J are TRBV3-1 (or the pseudogene TRBV3-2) and TRBJ2-3; 11 positions match TRBD2. This CDR3 region has 15 residues. Germline loops: CDR1 LGHDT, CDR2 YNNKEL (reference sequence). V was clipped by 4 bases and J by 0 bases; unmatched bases: 0. The CDR3 nucleotides read TGTGCCAGCAGCCTAGCGGGGGGGAGCACAGATACGCAGTATTTT. Its translation is CASSLAGGSTDTQYF.

V is TRBV15 and J is TRBJ1-4; 7 bases match TRBD1. Germline values: CDR1 LNHNV, CDR2 YYDKDF (reference sequence). The CDR3 sequence is 15 residues long. J gave up 4 bases and V 2 bases, and 4 bases lay outside the gene matches. The CDR3 region is CATSRSGTVNEKLFF. CDR3 DNA sequence: TGTGCCACCAGCAGATCCGGGACAGTTAATGAAAAACTGTTTTTT.

This chain links TRBV2 with TRBJ1-5; perhaps TRBD1 as D (5 bases). The CDR3 is 14 amino acids. In germline, CDR1 is SNHLY, CDR2 FYNNEI. V lost 6 bases and J lost 0, with 9 bases in between. The CDR3, as DNA: TGTGCCAGCAGCGAGACAGTTAGCAATCAGCCCCAGCATTTT. The encoded protein is CASSETVSNQPQHF.

The V call is TRBV24-1, the J call TRBJ1-1, with unresolved D. This CDR3 region has 14 residues. Germline assignment: CDR1 KGHDR and CDR2 SFDVKD. Trimming shortened V by 4 bases and J by 5 bases, and 13 bases separated the two germline ends. The CDR3 nucleotides are TGTGCCACCAGTGAGGCGGGGTCCCCGACTGAAGCTTTCTTT. Its protein product is CATSEAGSPTEAFF.

As to this clone: The sample holds other DNA sequences that translate to the same CDR3. The J gene is TRBJ1-4, the V gene TRBV9; TRBD1 aligns across 8 bases. The CDR3 covers 15 residues. CDR1 SGDLS and CDR2 YYNGEE come from the germline V gene. J lost 5 bases, V lost 2 bases, and 5 bases had no gene match. CDR3 bases: TGTGCCAGCAGCGTGGGGACAGGCCGAAATGAAAAACTGTTTTTT. This encodes CASSVGTGRNEKLFF.